This T cell receptor (beta chain) was captured in a study of shared clonotypes between healthy human individuals. Study-level results: Only blood was sampled, and tissue TCR repertoires likely differ from blood ones.

Clones were read by immunoSEQ multiplex PCR, and TCRdb kept only the in-frame ones, dropping some. The sample carries nearly 600,000 clones, roughly 95% recorded once. Trimming stripped 7 bases from V and 0 bases from J, with 3 bases between. Germline V gene sequence: CDR1 MNHEY, CDR2 SVGAGI. The CDR3 is 12 amino acids. For this clone: Its target is unknown. Additional DNA sequences in this sample encode the identical CDR3.

CD45RO-negative, CCR7-selected cells formed the naive CD8 fraction, which excluded terminally differentiated effector memory CD45RA+ cells. This clonotype was obtained from a woman aged 25-40 years in good health. Specimen: naive CD8+ T cells sorted from blood. The V call is TRBV6-5, the J call TRBJ2-2; D remains unclear. The DNA for the CDR3 is TGTGCCAGCAAAGCGAACACCGGGGAGCTGTTTTTT. As protein: CASKANTGELFF.